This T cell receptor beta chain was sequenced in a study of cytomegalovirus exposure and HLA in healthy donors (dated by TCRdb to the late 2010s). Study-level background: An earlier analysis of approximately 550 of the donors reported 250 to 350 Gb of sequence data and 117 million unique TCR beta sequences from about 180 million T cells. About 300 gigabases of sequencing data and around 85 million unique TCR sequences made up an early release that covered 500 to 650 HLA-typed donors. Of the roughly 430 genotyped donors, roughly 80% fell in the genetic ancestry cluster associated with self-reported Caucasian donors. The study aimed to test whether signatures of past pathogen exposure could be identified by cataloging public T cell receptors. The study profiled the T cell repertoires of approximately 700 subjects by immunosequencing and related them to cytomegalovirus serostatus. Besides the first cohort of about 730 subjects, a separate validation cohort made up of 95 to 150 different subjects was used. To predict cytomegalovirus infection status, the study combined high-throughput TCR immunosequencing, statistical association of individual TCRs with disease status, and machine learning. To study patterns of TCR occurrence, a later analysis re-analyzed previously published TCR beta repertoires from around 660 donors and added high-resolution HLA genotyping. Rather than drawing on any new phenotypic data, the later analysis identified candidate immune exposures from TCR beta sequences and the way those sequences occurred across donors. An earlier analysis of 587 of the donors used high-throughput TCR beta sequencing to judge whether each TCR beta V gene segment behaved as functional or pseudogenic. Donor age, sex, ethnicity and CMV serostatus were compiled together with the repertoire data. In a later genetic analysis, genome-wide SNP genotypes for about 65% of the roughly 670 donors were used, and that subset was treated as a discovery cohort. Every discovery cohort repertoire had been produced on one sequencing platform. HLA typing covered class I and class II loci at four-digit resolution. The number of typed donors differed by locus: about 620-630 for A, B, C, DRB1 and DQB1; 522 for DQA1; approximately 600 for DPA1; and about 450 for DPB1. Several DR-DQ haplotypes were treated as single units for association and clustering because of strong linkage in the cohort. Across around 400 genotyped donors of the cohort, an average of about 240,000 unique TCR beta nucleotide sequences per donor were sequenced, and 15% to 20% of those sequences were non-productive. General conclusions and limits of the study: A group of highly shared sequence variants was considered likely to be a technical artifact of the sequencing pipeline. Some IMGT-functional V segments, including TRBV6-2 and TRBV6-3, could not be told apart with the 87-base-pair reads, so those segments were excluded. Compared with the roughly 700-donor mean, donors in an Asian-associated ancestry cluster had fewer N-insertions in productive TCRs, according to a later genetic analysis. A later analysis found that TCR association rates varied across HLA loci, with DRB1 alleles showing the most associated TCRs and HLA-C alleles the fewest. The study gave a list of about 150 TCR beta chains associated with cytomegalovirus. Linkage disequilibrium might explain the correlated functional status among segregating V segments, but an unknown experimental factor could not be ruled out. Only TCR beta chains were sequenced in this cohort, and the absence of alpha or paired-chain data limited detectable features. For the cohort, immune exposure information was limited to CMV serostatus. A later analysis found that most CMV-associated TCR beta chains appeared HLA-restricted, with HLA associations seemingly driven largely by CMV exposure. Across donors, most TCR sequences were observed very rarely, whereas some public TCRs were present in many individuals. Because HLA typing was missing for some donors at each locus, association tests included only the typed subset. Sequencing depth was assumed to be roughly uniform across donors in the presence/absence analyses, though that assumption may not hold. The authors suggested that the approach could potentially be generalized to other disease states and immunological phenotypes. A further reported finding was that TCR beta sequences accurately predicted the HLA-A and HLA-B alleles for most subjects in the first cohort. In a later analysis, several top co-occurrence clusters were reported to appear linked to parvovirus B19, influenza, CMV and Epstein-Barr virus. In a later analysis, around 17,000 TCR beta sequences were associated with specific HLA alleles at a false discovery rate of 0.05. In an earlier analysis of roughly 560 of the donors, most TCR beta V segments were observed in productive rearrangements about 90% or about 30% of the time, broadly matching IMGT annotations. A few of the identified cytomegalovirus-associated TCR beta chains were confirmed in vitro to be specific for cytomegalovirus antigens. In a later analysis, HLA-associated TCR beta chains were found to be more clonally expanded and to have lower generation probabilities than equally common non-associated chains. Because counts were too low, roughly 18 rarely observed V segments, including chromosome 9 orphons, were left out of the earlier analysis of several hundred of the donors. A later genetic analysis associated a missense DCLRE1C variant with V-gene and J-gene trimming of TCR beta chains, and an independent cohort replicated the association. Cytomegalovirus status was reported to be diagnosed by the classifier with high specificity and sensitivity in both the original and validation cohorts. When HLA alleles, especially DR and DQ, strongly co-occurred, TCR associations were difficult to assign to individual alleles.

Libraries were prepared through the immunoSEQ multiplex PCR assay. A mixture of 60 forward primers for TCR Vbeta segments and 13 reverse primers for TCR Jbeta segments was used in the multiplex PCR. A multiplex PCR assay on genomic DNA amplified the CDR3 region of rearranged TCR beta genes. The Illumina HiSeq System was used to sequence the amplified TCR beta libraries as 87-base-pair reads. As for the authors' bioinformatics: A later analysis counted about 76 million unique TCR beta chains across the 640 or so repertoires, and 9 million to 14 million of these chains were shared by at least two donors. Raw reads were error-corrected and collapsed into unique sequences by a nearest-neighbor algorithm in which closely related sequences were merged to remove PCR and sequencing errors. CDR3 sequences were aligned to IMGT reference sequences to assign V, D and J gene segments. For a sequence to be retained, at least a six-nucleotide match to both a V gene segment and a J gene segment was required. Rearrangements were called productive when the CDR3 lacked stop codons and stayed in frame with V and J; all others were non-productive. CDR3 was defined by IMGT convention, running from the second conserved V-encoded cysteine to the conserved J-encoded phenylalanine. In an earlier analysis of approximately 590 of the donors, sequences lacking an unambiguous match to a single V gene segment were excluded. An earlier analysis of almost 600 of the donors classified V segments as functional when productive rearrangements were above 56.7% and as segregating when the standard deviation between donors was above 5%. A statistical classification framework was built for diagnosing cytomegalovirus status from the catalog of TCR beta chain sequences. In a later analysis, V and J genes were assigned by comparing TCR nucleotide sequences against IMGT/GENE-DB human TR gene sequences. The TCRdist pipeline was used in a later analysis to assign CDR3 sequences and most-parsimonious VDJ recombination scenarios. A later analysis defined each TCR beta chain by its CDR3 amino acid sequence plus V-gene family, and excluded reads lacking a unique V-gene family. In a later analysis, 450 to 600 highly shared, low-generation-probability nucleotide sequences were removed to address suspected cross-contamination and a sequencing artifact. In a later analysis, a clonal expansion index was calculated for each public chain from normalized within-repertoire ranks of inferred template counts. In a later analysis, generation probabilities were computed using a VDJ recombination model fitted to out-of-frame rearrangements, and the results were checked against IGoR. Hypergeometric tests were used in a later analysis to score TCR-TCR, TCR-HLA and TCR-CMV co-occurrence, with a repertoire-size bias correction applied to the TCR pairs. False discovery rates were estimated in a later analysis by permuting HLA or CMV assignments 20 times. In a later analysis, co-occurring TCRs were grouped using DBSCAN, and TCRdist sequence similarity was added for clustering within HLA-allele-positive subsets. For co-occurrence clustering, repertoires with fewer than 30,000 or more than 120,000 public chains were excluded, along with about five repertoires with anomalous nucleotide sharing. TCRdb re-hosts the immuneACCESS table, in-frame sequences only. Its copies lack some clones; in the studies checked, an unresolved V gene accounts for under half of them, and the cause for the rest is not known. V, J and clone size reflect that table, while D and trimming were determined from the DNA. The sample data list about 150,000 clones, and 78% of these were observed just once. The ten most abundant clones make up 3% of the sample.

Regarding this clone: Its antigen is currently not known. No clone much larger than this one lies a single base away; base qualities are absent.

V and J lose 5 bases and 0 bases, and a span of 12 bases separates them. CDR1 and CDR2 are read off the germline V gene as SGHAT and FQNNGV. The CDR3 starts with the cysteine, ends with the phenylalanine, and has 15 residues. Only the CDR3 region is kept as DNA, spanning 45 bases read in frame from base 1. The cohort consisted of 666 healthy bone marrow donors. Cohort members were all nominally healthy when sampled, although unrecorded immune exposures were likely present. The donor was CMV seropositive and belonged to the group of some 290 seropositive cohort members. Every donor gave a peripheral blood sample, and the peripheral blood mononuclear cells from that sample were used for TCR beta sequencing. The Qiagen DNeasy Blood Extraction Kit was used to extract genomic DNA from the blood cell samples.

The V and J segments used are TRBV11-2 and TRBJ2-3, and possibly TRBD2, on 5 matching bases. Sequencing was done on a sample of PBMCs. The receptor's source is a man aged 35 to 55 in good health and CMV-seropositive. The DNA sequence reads TGTGCCAGCAGCGAGGGAGTGGTTAGCACAGATACGCAGTATTTT. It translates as CASSEGVVSTDTQYF.